The rows below give T cell receptor beta chains drawn from one sample of a study of blood T cell repertoires in COVID-19. Data came from immunoSEQ multiplex PCR; TCRdb stores just in-frame clones and leaves some out. The sample holds some 27,000 clones, more than 80% seen once. The sequenced sample was peripheral blood. Every receptor here comes from a human donor in a cohort sampled during active COVID-19. Both conserved end residues are part of each CDR3. D genes are given only for firm matches. Some rows mark clone size as missing; the rest say once, few, many or name a class of expanded clone.

V: TRBV9
D: TRBD1
size: .
J: TRBJ2-3
DNA: TGTGCCAGCAGCGCTAGAGGGGGCTACCCTCCTGCCACAGATACGCAGTATTTT
CDR3: CASSARGGYPPATDTQYF

V: TRBV5-1
D: .
size: .
J: TRBJ1-6
DNA: TGCGCCAGCAGCTCCGAGCGGGGGCTGTCACCCCTCCACTTT
CDR3: CASSSERGLSPLHF

V: TRBV7-2
D: TRBD2
size: once
J: TRBJ2-3
DNA: TGTGCCAGCAGCTTACGTAGCGGGGGGGTCACAGATACGCAGTATTTT
CDR3: CASSLRSGGVTDTQYF

V: TRBV7-6
D: TRBD2
size: .
J: TRBJ2-1
DNA: TGTGCCAGCAGCTCCGGGGGGAGGAATGAGCAGTTCTTC
CDR3: CASSSGGRNEQFF

V: TRBV18
D: .
size: .
J: TRBJ1-4
DNA: TGTGCCAGCTCACTCATACAGGCGCCTAATGAAAAACTGTTTTTT
CDR3: CASSLIQAPNEKLFF

V: TRBV6-5
D: .
size: once
J: TRBJ1-2
DNA: TGTGCCAGCAGCCCAGGGGCTAACTATGGCTACACCTTC
CDR3: CASSPGANYGYTF

V: TRBV3-1/TRBV3-2
D: .
size: .
J: TRBJ2-2
DNA: TGTGCCAGCAGCCAAGTACGGGTCCTAAACACCGGGGAGCTGTTTTTT
CDR3: CASSQVRVLNTGELFF

V: TRBV7-8
D: .
size: once
J: TRBJ1-2
DNA: TGTGCCAGCAGCTTAAGCCCGACGGGGGGCTTTTATGGCTACACCTTC
CDR3: CASSLSPTGGFYGYTF

V: TRBV5-1
D: TRBD1
size: .
J: TRBJ2-7
DNA: TGCGCCAGCAGCTTGTATAGGGGGCGTTTAAGATACGAGCAGTACTTC
CDR3: CASSLYRGRLRYEQYF

V: TRBV29-1
D: TRBD1
size: .
J: TRBJ2-7
DNA: TGCAGCGTTGGCGACAGGGTTGGCTACGAGCAGTACTTC
CDR3: CSVGDRVGYEQYF

V: TRBV6-5
D: .
size: .
J: TRBJ1-1
DNA: TGTGCCAGCAGATCCGACAAACGGGAGTTCGGGATCTTT
CDR3: CASRSDKREFGIF

V: TRBV11-2
D: .
size: .
J: TRBJ1-5
DNA: TGTGCCAGCACTTCACCCGGTCAGCCCCAGCATTTT
CDR3: CASTSPGQPQHF

V: TRBV4-2
D: TRBD2
size: .
J: TRBJ2-2
DNA: TGTGCCAGCACGCAGCGGGGGGGCTACACCGGGGAGCTGTTTTTT
CDR3: CASTQRGGYTGELFF

V: TRBV6-5
D: .
size: .
J: TRBJ1-4
DNA: TGTGCCAGCAGTTCAGTCTTCCTCTTGACTAATGAAAAACTGTTTTTT
CDR3: CASSSVFLLTNEKLFF

V: TRBV3-1/TRBV3-2
D: .
size: .
J: TRBJ2-3
DNA: TGTGCCAGCAGCCAAGAGGTCGATGGTGGGTTCGGGGATACGCAGTATTTT
CDR3: CASSQEVDGGFGDTQYF

V: TRBV19
D: .
size: few
J: TRBJ1-5
DNA: TGTGCCAGTAGTATGTTTTTCGGAGAGACAGTCGATCAGCCCCAGCATTTT
CDR3: CASSMFFGETVDQPQHF

V: TRBV2
D: TRBD1
size: .
J: TRBJ2-1
DNA: TGTGCCAGCAGCATTACAGGGGGCGAGTACTTCTTC
CDR3: CASSITGGEYFF

V: TRBV7-9
D: .
size: .
J: TRBJ2-7
DNA: TGTGCCAGCAGCTCCGCCCAGGGGAGTCCCTACGAGCAGTACTTC
CDR3: CASSSAQGSPYEQYF

V: TRBV25-1
D: TRBD2
size: .
J: TRBJ2-5
DNA: TGTGCCAGCAGTGAGTCGGGGGAGGGTCAAGAGACCCAGTACTTC
CDR3: CASSESGEGQETQYF

V: TRBV6-5
D: TRBD2
size: once
J: TRBJ2-3
DNA: TGTGCCAGCACCCCCCCTAGCGGGGACACAGATACGCAGTATTTT
CDR3: CASTPPSGDTDTQYF

V: TRBV6-5
D: .
size: .
J: TRBJ2-7
DNA: TGTGCCAGCACCGGACAGATGACCTACGAGCAGTACTTC
CDR3: CASTGQMTYEQYF

V: TRBV7-3
D: TRBD2
size: once
J: TRBJ2-1
DNA: TGTGCCAGCAGCTTAAATGCGGGAGATGAGCAGTTCTTC
CDR3: CASSLNAGDEQFF

V: TRBV7-2
D: TRBD1
size: .
J: TRBJ2-7
DNA: TGTGCCAGCAGCCTAAGAACAGGGGGCGGAAGCTACGAGCAGTACTTC
CDR3: CASSLRTGGGSYEQYF

V: TRBV5-1
D: .
size: once
J: TRBJ2-5
DNA: TGCGCCAGCAGCTTGGTGGCCACCGTCGGGGAGACCCAGTACTTC
CDR3: CASSLVATVGETQYF

V: TRBV4-3
D: .
size: .
J: TRBJ2-5
DNA: TGCGCCAGCAGCCAATCTCGGAGTCAAGAGACCCAGTACTTC
CDR3: CASSQSRSQETQYF

V: TRBV7-9
D: TRBD2
size: once
J: TRBJ2-3
DNA: TGTGCCAGCAGCCAGCGGGGGGCTACAGATACGCAGTATTTT
CDR3: CASSQRGATDTQYF

V: TRBV10-3
D: .
size: .
J: TRBJ1-5
DNA: TGTGCCATCAGTGAGGAGTACGGCAATCAGCCCCAGCATTTT
CDR3: CAISEEYGNQPQHF

V: TRBV27
D: .
size: .
J: TRBJ2-1
DNA: TGTGCCAGCAGTCCCGACTCCTACCAATACAATGAGCAGTTCTTC
CDR3: CASSPDSYQYNEQFF

V: TRBV4-1
D: .
size: .
J: TRBJ1-5
DNA: TGCGCCAGCAGCCAAGAACGGGATCAGCCCCAGCATTTT
CDR3: CASSQERDQPQHF

V: TRBV7-2
D: .
size: .
J: TRBJ1-1
DNA: TGTGCCAGCAGCTTAGCGCTAATTGTTGAAGCTTTCTTT
CDR3: CASSLALIVEAFF

V: TRBV2
D: .
size: .
J: TRBJ2-5
DNA: TGTGCCAGCACCAAGGGGCCTAACCAAGAGACCCAGTACTTC
CDR3: CASTKGPNQETQYF

V: TRBV27
D: .
size: .
J: TRBJ2-7
DNA: TGTGCCAGCAGTGAAGCCCCCCAAACCTACGAGCAGTACTTC
CDR3: CASSEAPQTYEQYF

V: TRBV9
D: TRBD2
size: .
J: TRBJ2-5
DNA: TGTGCCAGCAGCGTGTCCCCAGGACTAGCGGGGGAAGAGACCCAGTACTTC
CDR3: CASSVSPGLAGEETQYF

V: TRBV7-6
D: TRBD1
size: .
J: TRBJ1-2
DNA: TGTGCCAGCAGTCCCCGGACAGGGTTGTTTGGCTACACCTTC
CDR3: CASSPRTGLFGYTF

V: TRBV19
D: .
size: few
J: TRBJ2-1
DNA: TGTGCCAGTAGTCGGGGTTTGGATGAGCAGTTCTTC
CDR3: CASSRGLDEQFF

V: TRBV6-5
D: TRBD1
size: once
J: TRBJ1-2
DNA: TGTGCCAGCCAGACAGGGACCTTTGGCTACACCTTC
CDR3: CASQTGTFGYTF

V: TRBV9
D: TRBD2
size: .
J: TRBJ2-5
DNA: TGTGCCAGCAGCCCCCACCGGGCTAGCGGGGGGGAGACCCAGTACTTC
CDR3: CASSPHRASGGETQYF

V: TRBV9
D: TRBD1
size: .
J: TRBJ2-1
DNA: TGTGCCAGCAGCGTCCGGGGACAGGGGCCTTATGATGAGCAGTTCTTC
CDR3: CASSVRGQGPYDEQFF

V: TRBV29-1
D: TRBD1
size: .
J: TRBJ2-3
DNA: TGCAGCGCAAGACAGGGGGCTAGCACAGATACGCAGTATTTT
CDR3: CSARQGASTDTQYF

V: TRBV7-8
D: TRBD2
size: .
J: TRBJ2-3
DNA: TGTGCCAGCAGCTTAGGACTAGCGATAATCACAGATACGCAGTATTTT
CDR3: CASSLGLAIITDTQYF

V: TRBV9
D: TRBD1
size: .
J: TRBJ1-3
DNA: TGTGCCAGCAGCGTAGATCCGGGACAGGGAAGCTCTGGAAACACCATATATTTT
CDR3: CASSVDPGQGSSGNTIYF

V: TRBV4-2
D: TRBD1
size: .
J: TRBJ2-7
DNA: TGTGCCAGCAGCCACCGGGGAAAGGGGACAGGGGGCCGGGAGCAGTACTTC
CDR3: CASSHRGKGTGGREQYF

V: TRBV7-6
D: .
size: .
J: TRBJ2-1
DNA: TGTGCCAGCAGCTTGGTACTGGGCCATGAGCAGTTCTTC
CDR3: CASSLVLGHEQFF

V: TRBV10-3
D: .
size: .
J: TRBJ1-3
DNA: TGTGCCATCAATGGGCAGAGCTCTGGAAACACCATATATTTT
CDR3: CAINGQSSGNTIYF

V: TRBV12-3/TRBV12-4
D: .
size: .
J: TRBJ1-2
DNA: TGTGCCAGCAGTTTCGGCGGTTTCTATGGCTACACCTTC
CDR3: CASSFGGFYGYTF

V: TRBV9
D: .
size: .
J: TRBJ1-3
DNA: TGTGCCAGCAGCGTAGATCACAGCTCTGGAAACACCATATATTTT
CDR3: CASSVDHSSGNTIYF

V: TRBV7-7
D: TRBD1
size: .
J: TRBJ1-2
DNA: TGTGCTAGCAGCTTAGCGCTCGGACAGGACTATGGCTACACCTTC
CDR3: CASSLALGQDYGYTF

V: TRBV27
D: TRBD1
size: .
J: TRBJ1-2
DNA: TGTGCCAGCAGGGGGGACGGGACAGCCTATGGCTACACCTTC
CDR3: CASRGDGTAYGYTF

V: TRBV19
D: .
size: .
J: TRBJ1-4
DNA: TGTGCCAGTAGACTCACAGGTGGCTTTAATGAAAAACTGTTTTTT
CDR3: CASRLTGGFNEKLFF

V: TRBV24-1
D: TRBD2
size: .
J: TRBJ2-5
DNA: TGTGCCACCAGTGCTAGCGGGGGGGAAAAGACCCAGTACTTC
CDR3: CATSASGGEKTQYF

V: TRBV7-2
D: .
size: .
J: TRBJ1-5
DNA: TGTGCCAGCAGCTTAACGGGGAGCTCCCAGCATTTT
CDR3: CASSLTGSSQHF

V: TRBV6-5
D: .
size: .
J: TRBJ1-2
DNA: TGTGCCAGCAGGCCTGGGGGGGGCTATGGCTACACCTTC
CDR3: CASRPGGGYGYTF

V: TRBV24-1
D: TRBD2
size: once
J: TRBJ2-3
DNA: TGTGCCACCAGTGGAGCGCTAGCGGGAGATACGCAGTATTTT
CDR3: CATSGALAGDTQYF

V: TRBV9
D: .
size: once
J: TRBJ2-3
DNA: TGTGCCAGCAGCGTCCCAAGTGGACTGGATACGCAGTATTTT
CDR3: CASSVPSGLDTQYF

V: TRBV7-2
D: .
size: .
J: TRBJ1-6
DNA: TGTGCCAGCAGCTTTGGACAGACTAATTCACCCCTCCACTTT
CDR3: CASSFGQTNSPLHF

V: TRBV2
D: .
size: .
J: TRBJ2-2
DNA: TGTGCCAGCAGTGAAAAAGGCCTTCCCGGAGGAGAGCTGTTTTTT
CDR3: CASSEKGLPGGELFF

V: TRBV3-1/TRBV3-2
D: TRBD1
size: .
J: TRBJ1-2
DNA: TGTGCCAGCAGCTCATACACAGGGGATTACTATGGCTACACCTTC
CDR3: CASSSYTGDYYGYTF

V: TRBV30
D: .
size: .
J: TRBJ2-1
DNA: TGTGCCTGGAGTTCCGGGGACAATGAGCAGTTCTTC
CDR3: CAWSSGDNEQFF

V: TRBV4-2
D: TRBD2
size: once
J: TRBJ2-4
DNA: TGTGCCAGCAGCCAAGAGGGGCGAAGAGAGCGGGAGACCGGATTTCAGTACTTC
CDR3: CASSQEGRRERETGFQYF

V: TRBV7-2
D: .
size: .
J: TRBJ1-1
DNA: TGTGCCAGCAGCCCTTCGAGCGGGAACACTGAAGCTTTCTTT
CDR3: CASSPSSGNTEAFF